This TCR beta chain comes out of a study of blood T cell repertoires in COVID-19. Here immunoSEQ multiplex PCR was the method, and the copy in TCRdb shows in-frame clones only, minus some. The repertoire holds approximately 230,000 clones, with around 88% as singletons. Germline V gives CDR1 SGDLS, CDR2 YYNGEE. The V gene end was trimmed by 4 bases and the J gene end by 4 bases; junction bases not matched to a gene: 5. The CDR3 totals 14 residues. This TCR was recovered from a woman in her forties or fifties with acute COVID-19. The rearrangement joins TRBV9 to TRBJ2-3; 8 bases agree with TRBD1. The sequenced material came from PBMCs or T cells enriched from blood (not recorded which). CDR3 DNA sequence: TGTGCCAGCAGCATCGAGACAGGGGCAGATACGCAGTATTTT. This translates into CASSIETGADTQYF.